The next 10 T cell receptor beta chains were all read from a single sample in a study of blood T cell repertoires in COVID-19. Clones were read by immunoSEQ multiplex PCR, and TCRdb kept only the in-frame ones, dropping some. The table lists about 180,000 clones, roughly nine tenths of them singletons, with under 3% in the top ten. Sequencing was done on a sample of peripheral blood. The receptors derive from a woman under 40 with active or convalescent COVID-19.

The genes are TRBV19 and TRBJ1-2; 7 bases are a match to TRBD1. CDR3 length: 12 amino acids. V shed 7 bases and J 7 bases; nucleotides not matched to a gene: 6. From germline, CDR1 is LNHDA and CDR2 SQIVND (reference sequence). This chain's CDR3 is CASTTGNTGYTF. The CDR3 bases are TGTGCCAGTACGACAGGGAACACTGGCTACACCTTC.

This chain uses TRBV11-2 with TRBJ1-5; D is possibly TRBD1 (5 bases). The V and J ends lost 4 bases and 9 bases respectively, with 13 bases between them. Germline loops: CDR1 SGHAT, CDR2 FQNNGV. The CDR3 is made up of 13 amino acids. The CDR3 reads CASSSQEGLPQHF. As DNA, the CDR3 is TGTGCCAGCAGCTCCCAGGAGGGACTGCCCCAGCATTTT. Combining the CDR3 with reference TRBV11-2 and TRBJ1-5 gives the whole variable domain EAGVAQSPRYKIIEKRQSVAFWCNPISGHATLYWYQQILGQGPKLLIQFQNNGVVDDSQLPKDRFSAERLKGVDSTLKIQPAKLEDSAVYLCASSSQEGLPQHFGDGTRLSIL.

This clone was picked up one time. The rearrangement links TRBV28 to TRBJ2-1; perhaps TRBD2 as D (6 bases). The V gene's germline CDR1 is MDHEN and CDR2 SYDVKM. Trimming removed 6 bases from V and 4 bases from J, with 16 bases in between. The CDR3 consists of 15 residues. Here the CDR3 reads CASSPQLAGYNEQFF. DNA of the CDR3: TGTGCCAGCAGCCCTCAACTAGCAGGGTACAATGAGCAGTTCTTC.

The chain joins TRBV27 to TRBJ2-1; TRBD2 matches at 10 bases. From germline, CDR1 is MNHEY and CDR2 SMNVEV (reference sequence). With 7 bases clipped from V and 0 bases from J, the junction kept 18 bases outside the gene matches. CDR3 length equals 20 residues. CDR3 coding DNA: TGTGCCAGCAACATCCTAACCCCGGGACTAGCGACGAGCTCCTACAATGAGCAGTTCTTC. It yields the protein CASNILTPGLATSSYNEQFF.

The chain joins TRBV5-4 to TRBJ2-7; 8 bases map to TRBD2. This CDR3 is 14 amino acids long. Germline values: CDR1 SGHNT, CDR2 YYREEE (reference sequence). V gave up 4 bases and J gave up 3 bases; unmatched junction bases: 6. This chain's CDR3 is CASSLRTSRYEQYF. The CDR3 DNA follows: TGTGCCAGCAGCCTGAGGACTAGCCGCTACGAGCAGTACTTC.

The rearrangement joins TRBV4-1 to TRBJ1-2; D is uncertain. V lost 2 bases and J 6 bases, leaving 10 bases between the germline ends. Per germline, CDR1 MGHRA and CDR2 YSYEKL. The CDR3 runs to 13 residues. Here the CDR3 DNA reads TGCGCCAGCAGCCAAAGCTCCCCCAATGGCTACACCTTC. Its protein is CASSQSSPNGYTF.

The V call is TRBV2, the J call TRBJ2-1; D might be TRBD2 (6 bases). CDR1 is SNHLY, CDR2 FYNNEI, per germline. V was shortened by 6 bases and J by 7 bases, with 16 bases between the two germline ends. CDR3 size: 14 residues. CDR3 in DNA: TGTGCCAGCAGGGGGCAGGGAGGAGGGAATGAGCAGTTCTTC. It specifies CASRGQGGGNEQFF.

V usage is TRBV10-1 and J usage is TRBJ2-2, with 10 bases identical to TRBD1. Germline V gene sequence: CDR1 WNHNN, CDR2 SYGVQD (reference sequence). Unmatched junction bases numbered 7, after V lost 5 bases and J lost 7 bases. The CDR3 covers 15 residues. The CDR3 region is CASSPGQGFSGELFF. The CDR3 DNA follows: TGCGCCAGCAGTCCGGGACAGGGGTTCAGCGGGGAGCTGTTTTTT.

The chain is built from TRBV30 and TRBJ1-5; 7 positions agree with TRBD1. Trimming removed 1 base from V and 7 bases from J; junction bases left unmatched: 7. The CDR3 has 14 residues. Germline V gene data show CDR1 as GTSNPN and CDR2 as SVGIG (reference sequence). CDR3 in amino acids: CAWSAGQSPQPQHF. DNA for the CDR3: TGTGCCTGGAGTGCGGGACAGAGTCCCCAGCCCCAGCATTTT.

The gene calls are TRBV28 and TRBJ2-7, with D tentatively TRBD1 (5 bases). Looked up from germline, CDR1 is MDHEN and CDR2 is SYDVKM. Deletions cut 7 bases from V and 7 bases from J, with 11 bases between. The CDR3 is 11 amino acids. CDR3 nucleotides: TGTGCCAGCAAATTTCGACAGGAGCAGTACTTC. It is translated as CASKFRQEQYF.